This TCR beta chain was profiled in a study of blood T cell repertoires in COVID-19 (dated by TCRdb to 2020 to 2022). Background for the entire study: Samples covering the acute and convalescent phases of COVID-19 were provided by collaborators in the United States, Italy and Spain. Deeply sampled blood TCRbeta repertoires from subjects exposed to, actively infected with, or recovered from COVID-19 were included in the dataset. Samples came from the ongoing ImmuneRACE study (first 160 participants) plus 1,254 subjects from 6 global collaborators. The repertoires were released in a freely available public database intended as a resource for research on the immune response to SARS-CoV-2. HLA class I and class II types, where available, came from metadata supplied by the sample provider rather than from assay-based typing. The sample metadata nearly always contained a de-identified subject ID, COVID-19 status, age in years and sex. The material from the prospective study consisted of cDNA or gDNA derived from T cells, B-cell-depleted T cells, or PBMCs. Overall study results and their limits: The amount of clinical and demographic metadata varied by source and participant and was provided uncurated.

The germline V gene (reference sequence) specifies LNHDA as CDR1 and SQIVND as CDR2. Trimming costs V 7 bases and J 3 bases, and their ends lie 15 bases apart. The CDR3 contains 14 residues, cysteine and phenylalanine counted. The sequence is cut down to CDR3 DNA, 42 bases in frame from base 1. Notes on this clone: Its antigen is currently not known. The record has no base qualities; no much larger clone is one base away.

Participants in the prospective study were enrolled through a virtual design, were aged roughly 18 to 100 years, and lived in roughly 24 United States geographic areas. In the prospective study, cohorts were assigned on the basis of participant-reported clinical history obtained from a screening survey and a study questionnaire. Mobile phlebotomists in the prospective study collected whole blood, serum and a nasopharyngeal or oropharyngeal swab from every participant. Over an approximately two-month period, participants in the prospective study had the option of providing additional blood draws and questionnaires. Before DNA extraction, blood samples from the prospective study were shipped at room temperature or frozen. TCRbeta CDR3 regions were amplified from genomic DNA by means of the immunoSEQ Assay, a bias-controlled multiplex PCR. The original methods were these. Within the assay, amplification of reference gene primers was used to estimate how many nucleated cells each sample contained. To quantify the absolute abundance of each unique TCRbeta CDR3 rearrangement, sequence reads were collapsed and filtered. For each sample, productive Simpson clonality was calculated as the square root of Simpson's diversity index across productive rearrangements. TCRdb provides this immuneACCESS table in a form limited to in-frame rearrangements. Some clones are lacking; in checked studies, under half of them reflect an unresolved V gene, and why the rest are absent is not known. V, J and clone size reflect that table, while D and trimming were determined from the DNA. The sample table shows some 220,000 clones, and roughly 88% are seen once. The ten biggest clones cover about 4% of the sample.

This TCR was recovered from a woman aged 40 to 55 with acute COVID-19. The sequencing input was PBMCs or T cells enriched from blood (not recorded which). Recombination linked TRBV19 to TRBJ1-1; TRBD1 is a weak D gene call, 6 bases matching. This receptor has the CDR3 CASTAGAVYTEAFF. The nucleotide sequence is TGTGCCAGTACTGCAGGGGCGGTGTACACTGAAGCTTTCTTT.